This entry is about one T cell receptor (beta chain). The clone's antigen remains unknown. Base qualities were left out, and no much larger clone turns up one base away. cDNA was synthesized by template-switch 5'RACE using a primer carrying a 10-nucleotide random unique molecular identifier by which each TCR transcript was tagged. Every sequencing run yielded over 160 million TCR-beta sequences covering 15-18 subjects. Total RNA was extracted with the RNeasy kit. TCR-beta VDJ regions were amplified with primers for the TCR constant region and the 5'RACE anchor, using the KAPA Real-time Library Amplification kit. A first PCR added sample indexes and Illumina adaptors, and a second PCR then raised library yield. After Ampure bead purification, the TCR product of roughly 650 bp was size-selected on a 2% E-gel SizeSelection system. Library quality was checked on a Bioanalyzer, concentration was measured with Qubit, and libraries were quantified with the Kapa Library Quantification kit before pooling. Paired-end 2 x 150 bp sequencing of the libraries was performed on an Illumina HiSeq 2500. To increase sequence diversity, about 25-31% phiX was spiked into each library pool. The authors' pipeline ran thus. The quality-filtered reads were processed with the UMI-based MiGEC pipeline, whose error correction step removed more than 80% of the raw TCR sequences. VDJ genes were aligned to IMGT germline references, and each clonotype was defined by a unique CDR3 amino acid sequence together with V-J genes. Clonal expansion, Shannon diversity, and CDR3 relatedness (CalcPairwiseDistances, ClusterSamples) were evaluated with VDJtools, and phylogenetic trees were built with CLCbio workbench. Clones with at least 8 unique UMIs were defined as expanded, with this threshold being based on coefficient-of-variation modelling across technical triplicates. TCRdb passed the public sequencing reads through fastp at Q25 and MiXCR, retaining productive beta sequences. Entries are consolidated by CDR3 protein sequence, retaining the most common genes and DNA. The V and J calls and clone size are TCRdb's, not the authors'. This sample holds tens of thousands of distinct CDR3 sequences; roughly 13% were observed only once. The ten largest account for around 10% of the sample.

The sample comes from a study of neurological immune-mediated disorders (dated by TCRdb to between 2019 and 2020). In the study overall: Peripheral blood TCR-beta repertoires from patients with HTLV-I-associated myelopathy (HAM/TSP), patients with multiple sclerosis, and healthy controls were compared in the study using UMI-based sequencing. The cohort comprised 68 subjects: around 15 HAM/TSP patients, some 35 multiple sclerosis patients and about 20 healthy controls. Longitudinal HAM/TSP donors and healthy donors each had 3 time-points at intervals of about 3-45 months. The roughly 100 TCR-beta libraries covered PBMC samples along with longitudinal samples, technical triplicates, and paired sorted CD4+ and CD8+ T-cell subsets. The paper as a whole reports these results and caveats: TCR clonal expansion was highest in HAM/TSP patients and lowest in MS patients, with MS patients falling below even healthy controls. No identical CDR3 amino acid sequences were found to be shared among expanded clones across subjects, suggesting that TCR-beta repertoires were private in all groups.

CDR3 length: 13 amino acids, cysteine to phenylalanine. The DNA shown is the 39-base CDR3, in frame from base 1. The germline V gene supplies CDR1 SGHTA and CDR2 FQGNSA. V and J lose 1 base and 9 bases, and a span of 13 bases separates them. The sample's time point label is to be understood as: longitudinal time-point 3. The healthy controls were volunteers from blood banks in Maryland, USA. For unsorted PBMC libraries, 2 million PBMCs were used after storage in RNAlater at -80 degrees C until RNA extraction. Peripheral blood was subjected to Ficoll-Hypaque density gradient centrifugation to isolate PBMCs, which were then cryopreserved in liquid nitrogen.

The rearrangement joined TRBV7-2 to TRBJ2-7; tentative D gene TRBD2, with 6 bases matching. This TCR was recovered from a man aged 30 to 45 in good health. The sequencing input was PBMCs. The CDR3 reads CASSLDGGTSQYF. The DNA sequence reads TGTGCCAGCAGCTTAGATGGAGGGACGTCGCAGTACTTC.